This record looks at one TCR beta chain sequence and its context. This record comes from a study of T cell responses to AZD1222 COVID-19 vaccine. The CDR3 is 14 amino acids. Trimming cost V 8 bases and J 6 bases; bases outside gene matches: 8. Germline CDR1 reads MGHDK; CDR2 reads SYGVNS. Measured with immunoSEQ multiplex PCR; TCRdb has only the in-frame clones, and not every one. The table has roughly 200,000 clones, 90% to 95% seen once. Sequenced material: peripheral blood, taken 28 days after the second dose of the MenACWY control vaccine. The chain couples TRBV25-1 to TRBJ2-3; TRBD1 matches at 10 bases. The sequence derives from an adult who received the MenACWY meningococcal vaccine as a control. The CDR3 DNA follows: TGTGCCAGCGTGGGACAGGGGATTTGGGATACGCAGTATTTT. Amino acids: CASVGQGIWDTQYF.